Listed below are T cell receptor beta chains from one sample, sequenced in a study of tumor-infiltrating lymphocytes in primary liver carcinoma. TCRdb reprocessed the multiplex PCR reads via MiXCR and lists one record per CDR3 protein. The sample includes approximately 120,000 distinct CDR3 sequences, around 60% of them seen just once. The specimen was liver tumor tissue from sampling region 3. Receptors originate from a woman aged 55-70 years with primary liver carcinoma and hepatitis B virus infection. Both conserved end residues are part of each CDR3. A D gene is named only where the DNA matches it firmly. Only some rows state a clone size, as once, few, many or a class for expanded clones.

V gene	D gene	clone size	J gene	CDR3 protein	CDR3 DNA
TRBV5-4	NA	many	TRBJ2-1	CASLSEGNEQFF	TGTGCCAGCCTATCCGAGGGCAATGAGCAGTTCTTC
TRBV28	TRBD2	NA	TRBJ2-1	CASTNRAGGRFEQFF	TGTGCCAGCACCAATCGGGCGGGAGGGCGCTTTGAGCAGTTCTTC
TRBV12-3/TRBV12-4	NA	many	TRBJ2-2	CASKDGSTNTGELFF	TGTGCCAGCAAAGACGGATCTACGAACACCGGGGAGCTGTTTTTT
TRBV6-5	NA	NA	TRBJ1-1	CASSYGSLLNIEAFF	TGTGCCAGTAGTTACGGGTCACTTCTGAACATTGAAGCTTTCTTT
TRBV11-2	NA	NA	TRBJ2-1	CASSLRFRAHKEQFF	TGTGCCAGCAGCTTAAGGTTCCGGGCCCACAAAGAGCAGTTCTTC
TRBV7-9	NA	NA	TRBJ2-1	CASSRGTEFYNEQFF	TGTGCCAGCAGCCGAGGGACGGAGTTTTACAATGAGCAGTTCTTC
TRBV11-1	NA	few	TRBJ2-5	CVSSIGTIFARETQYF	TGTGTCAGCAGCATCGGGACAATTTTCGCCCGAGAGACCCAGTACTTC
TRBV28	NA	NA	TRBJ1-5	CASSLQNNQSQHF	TGTGCCAGCAGTTTGCAGAACAATCAGTCCCAGCATTTT
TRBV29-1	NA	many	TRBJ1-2	CSVPRVPYGYTF	TGCAGCGTCCCCAGGGTCCCCTATGGCTACACCTTC
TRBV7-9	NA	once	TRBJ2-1	CASSLIPQPTNEQFF	TGTGCCAGCAGCTTAATCCCACAGCCGACCAATGAGCAGTTCTTC
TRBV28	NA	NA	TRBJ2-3	CASSSGAHLTQYF	TGTGCCAGCAGTTCGGGGGCTCACCTCACCCAGTATTTT
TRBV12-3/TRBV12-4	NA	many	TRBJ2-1	CASSLMGDPYNEQFF	TGTGCCAGCAGTTTAATGGGAGACCCATACAATGAGCAGTTCTTC
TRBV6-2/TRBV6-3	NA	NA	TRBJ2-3	CASSYANVVTQYF	TGTGCCAGTAGTTACGCTAACGTGGTTACGCAGTATTTT
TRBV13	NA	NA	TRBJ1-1	CASSLVLGHQSTETFF	TGTGCCAGCAGCTTAGTCCTGGGACACCAGAGCACTGAAACTTTCTTT
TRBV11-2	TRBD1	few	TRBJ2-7	CVSSTGTGGSYEQYF	TGTGTCAGCAGCACTGGGACAGGGGGCTCCTACGAGCAGTACTTT
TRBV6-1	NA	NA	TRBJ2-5	CASTFFDRGSRETQYF	TGTGCCAGCACTTTTTTTGACAGAGGGAGTCGAGAGACCCAGTACTTC
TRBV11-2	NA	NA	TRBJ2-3	CASSLGVLTYTSDTQYF	TGTGCCAGCAGCTTGGGGGTCCTAACGTACACGTCAGATACGCAGTATTTT
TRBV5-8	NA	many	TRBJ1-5	CASSSRDAGASNQPQHF	TGTGCCAGCAGCTCTCGCGATGCAGGGGCAAGCAATCAGCCCCAGCATTTT
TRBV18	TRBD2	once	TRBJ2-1	CASSLIQGTSHNEQFF	TGTGCCAGCTCACTAATCCAAGGGACTAGCCACAATGAGCAGTTCTTC
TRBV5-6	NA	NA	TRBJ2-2	CASSSLTAVGELFF	TGTGCCAGCAGTTCGTTAACGGCGGTCGGGGAGCTGTTTTTT
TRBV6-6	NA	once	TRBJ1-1	CASSLNRGRNTEAFF	TGCGCCAGCAGTTTAAATAGAGGGAGAAACACTGAAGCTTTCTTT
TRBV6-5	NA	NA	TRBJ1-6	CACSLSFNSPLHF	TGTGCCTGTAGTTTGAGCTTTAATTCACCCCTCCACTTT
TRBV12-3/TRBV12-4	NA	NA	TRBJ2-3	CARSLVDTQYF	TGTGCCAGGAGTTTAGTGGATACGCAGTATTTT
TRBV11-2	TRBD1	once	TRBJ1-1	CASSRGQGASFKVFF	TGTGCCAGCAGCCGCGGACAGGGAGCGTCGTTTAAAGTTTTCTTT
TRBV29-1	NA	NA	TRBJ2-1	CSVESRDSYNEQFF	TGCAGCGTTGAATCACGGGACTCCTACAATGAGCAGTTCTTC
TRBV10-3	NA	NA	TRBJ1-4	CAISDAGSTNGNLFF	TGTGCCATCAGTGATGCCGGTTCGACTAATGGAAATCTGTTTTTT
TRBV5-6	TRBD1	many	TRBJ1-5	CASSLARQGANQPQHF	TGTGCCAGCAGCTTGGCGAGACAGGGGGCGAATCAGCCCCAGCATTTT
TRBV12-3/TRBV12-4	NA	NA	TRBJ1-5	CASSPLGEVEQPQHF	TGTGCCAGCAGTCCGTTGGGAGAGGTTGAGCAGCCCCAGCATTTT
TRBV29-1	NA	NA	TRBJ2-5	CSVHPGGEQTQYF	TGCAGCGTTCACCCTGGAGGCGAGCAGACCCAGTACTTC
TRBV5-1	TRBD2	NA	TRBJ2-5	CASSSGTSSPGETQYF	TGCGCCAGCAGCTCCGGGACTAGCTCCCCCGGAGAGACCCAGTACTTC
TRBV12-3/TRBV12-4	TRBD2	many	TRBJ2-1	CASSPTSGYNEQFF	TGTGCCAGCAGTCCGACTAGCGGGTACAATGAGCAGTTCTTC
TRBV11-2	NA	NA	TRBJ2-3	CASCRVTGTSGGTQYF	TGTGCCAGCTGTCGAGTGACTGGAACCTCGGGCGGTACGCAGTATTTT